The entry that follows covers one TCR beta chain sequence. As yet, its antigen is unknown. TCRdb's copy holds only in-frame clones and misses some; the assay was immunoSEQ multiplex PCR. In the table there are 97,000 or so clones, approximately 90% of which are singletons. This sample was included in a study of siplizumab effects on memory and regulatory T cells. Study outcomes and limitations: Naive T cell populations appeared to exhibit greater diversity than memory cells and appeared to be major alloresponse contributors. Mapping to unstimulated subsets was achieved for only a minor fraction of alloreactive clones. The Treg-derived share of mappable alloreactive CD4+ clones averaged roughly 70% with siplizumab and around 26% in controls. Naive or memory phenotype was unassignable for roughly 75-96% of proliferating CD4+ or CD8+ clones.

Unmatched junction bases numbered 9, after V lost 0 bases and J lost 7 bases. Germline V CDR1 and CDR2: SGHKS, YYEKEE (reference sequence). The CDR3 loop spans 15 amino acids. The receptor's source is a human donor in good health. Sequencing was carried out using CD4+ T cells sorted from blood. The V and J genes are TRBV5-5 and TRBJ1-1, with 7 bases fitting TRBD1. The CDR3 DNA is TGTGCCAGCAGCTTGGACCCGGGCAGGGGGATTGAAGCTTTCTTT. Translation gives CASSLDPGRGIEAFF.